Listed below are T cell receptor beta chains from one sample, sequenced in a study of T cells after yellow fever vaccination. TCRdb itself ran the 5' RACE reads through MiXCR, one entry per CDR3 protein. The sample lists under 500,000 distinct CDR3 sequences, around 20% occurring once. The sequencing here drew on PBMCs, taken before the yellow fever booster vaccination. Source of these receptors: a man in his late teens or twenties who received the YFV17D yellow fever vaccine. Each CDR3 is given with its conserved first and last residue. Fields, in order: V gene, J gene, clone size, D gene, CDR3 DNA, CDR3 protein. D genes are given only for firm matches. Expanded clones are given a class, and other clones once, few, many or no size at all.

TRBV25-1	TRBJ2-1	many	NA	TGTGCCAGCGGGCCCCCCATGAGTCCGTTCTTC	CASGPPMSPFF
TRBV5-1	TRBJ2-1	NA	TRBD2	TGCGCCAGCAGGCGGGAGGCAGGGTCCTACAATGAGCAGTTCTTC	CASRREAGSYNEQFF
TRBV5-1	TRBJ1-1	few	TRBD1	TGCGCCAGCAGTCCACGGGACAGGGGGTTGGGCACTGAAGCTTTCTTT	CASSPRDRGLGTEAFF
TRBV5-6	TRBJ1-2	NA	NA	TGTGCCAGCAATAAGGGGTGGAGCTATGGCTACACCTTC	CASNKGWSYGYTF
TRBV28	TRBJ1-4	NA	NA	TGTGCCAGCAGTGACAGGACAGTTAATGAAAAACTGTTTTTT	CASSDRTVNEKLFF
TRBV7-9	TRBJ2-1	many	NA	TGTGCCAGCAGCCCCAAGGACCCCACATACAATGAGCAGTTCTTC	CASSPKDPTYNEQFF
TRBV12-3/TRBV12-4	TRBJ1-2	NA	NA	TGTGCCAGCAGCTCAGCGTCCCGGGGAGGCTACACCTTC	CASSSASRGGYTF
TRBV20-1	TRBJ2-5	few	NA	TGCAGTGCTCAGGGGAGCGAGACCCAGTACTTC	CSAQGSETQYF
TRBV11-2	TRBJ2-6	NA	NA	TGTGCCAGCAGCTTAGTGGGACCCGCAGGGGCCAACGTCCTGACTTTC	CASSLVGPAGANVLTF
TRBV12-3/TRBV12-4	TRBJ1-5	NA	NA	TGTGCCAGCAGTTTAGATGCGGGCGTTCAGCCCCAGCATTTT	CASSLDAGVQPQHF